These 19 T cell receptor beta chains share one sample of origin, sequenced in a study of T cell changes during pregnancy in multiple sclerosis. The method was immunoSEQ multiplex PCR; TCRdb's version includes in-frame clones alone and lacks a portion of them. The data hold about 57,000 clones, with 85% to 95% observed a single time. The starting material was peripheral blood, obtained after pregnancy. The receptors here all came from a female donor in good health, enrolled as a control in a pregnancy study.

This chain uses TRBV7-8 with TRBJ2-7; TRBD1 agrees at 12 bases. J was trimmed by 4 bases and V by 5 bases; bases with no gene match: 12. Germline V gene sequence: CDR1 SGHVS, CDR2 FQNEAQ. The CDR3 sequence is 17 residues long. The DNA for the CDR3 is TGTGCCAGCAGCCCATCGGGGGGACAGGGGGCCCTATACGAGCAGTACTTC. This gives the protein CASSPSGGQGALYEQYF.

About this clone itself: The CDR3 does not end in the conserved phenylalanine or tryptophan, so this is likely a read error. The chain uses TRBV9 and TRBJ2-7, with 9 bases aligning to TRBD1. The CDR3 contains 15 residues. The V segment lost 0 bases and the J segment 5 bases; nucleotides outside the gene matches: 6. From germline, CDR1 is SGDLS and CDR2 YYNGEE. CDR3 region: CASSVGGQGWNEQYL. Here the CDR3 DNA reads TGTGCCAGCAGCGTAGGAGGACAGGGGTGGAACGAGCAGTACCTC.

This clone was picked up one time. The J gene is TRBJ1-2, the V gene TRBV7-2, with D tentatively TRBD1 (5 bases). With 1 base removed from V and 3 bases from J, the gap between germline ends came to 9 bases. Germline V gene data show CDR1 as SGHTA and CDR2 as FQGNSA. The CDR3 is 14 residues long. The DNA for the CDR3 is TGTGCCAGCAGCTTAGATAGGACACACTATGGCTACACCTTC. It yields the protein CASSLDRTHYGYTF. The full variable domain, rest sourced from reference TRBV7-2 and TRBJ1-2, is GAGVSQSPSNKVTEKGKDVELRCDPISGHTALYWYRQSLGQGLEFLIYFQGNSAPDKSGLPSDRFSAERTGGSVSTLTIQRTQQEDSAVYLCASSLDRTHYGYTFGSGTRLTVV.

The gene calls are TRBV6-1 and TRBJ1-2; D not resolved. V lost 3 bases, J lost 2 bases, and 7 bases lay in between. This CDR3 spans 13 amino acids. Germline CDR1 is MNHNS and CDR2 is SASEGT. The CDR3, as DNA: TGTGCCAGCAGTGAGAAGGAGAACTATGGCTACACCTTC. It yields the protein CASSEKENYGYTF.

The CDR3 region has the DNA TGTGCCAGTAGGGGGGACAGGCCCTATGGCTACACCTTC. Translating gives CASRGDRPYGYTF. The chain joins TRBV19 to TRBJ1-2, with 8 bases matching TRBD1. This CDR3 is built from 13 residues. V lost 6 bases, J lost 4 bases, and 4 bases stayed unmatched. Germline CDR1 and CDR2: LNHDA and SQIVND (reference sequence).

J is TRBJ2-2 and V is TRBV11-3, with D perhaps TRBD2 (6 bases). The CDR3 is 15 amino acids. Germline loops: CDR1 SGHNT, CDR2 YENEEA. The V end lost 4 bases, the J end lost 3 bases, and 12 bases lay between the germline ends. CDR3 DNA sequence: TGTGCCAGCAGCTCCCCGGGACTCGACACCGGGGAGCTGTTTTTT. It translates to CASSSPGLDTGELFF. Together with reference TRBV11-3 and TRBJ2-2, the CDR3 gives the full variable domain: EAGVVQSPRYKIIEKKQPVAFWCNPISGHNTLYWYLQNLGQGPELLIRYENEEAVDDSQLPKDRFSAERLKGVDSTLKIQPAELGDSAVYLCASSSPGLDTGELFFGEGSRLTVL.

The chain links TRBV10-3 to TRBJ2-2; no definite D call. The CDR3 covers 15 residues. Germline V gene sequence: CDR1 ENHRY, CDR2 SYGVKD. The V end was cut by 0 bases, the J end by 1 base, with 6 bases between. This CDR3 is CAISESVRNTGELFF. For the CDR3, the DNA is TGTGCCATCAGTGAGTCGGTGCGGAACACCGGGGAGCTGTTTTTT.

The table lists this clone with a few counts. The chain joins TRBV5-4 to TRBJ2-7; 11 positions agree with TRBD1. Germline V gives CDR1 SGHNT, CDR2 YYREEE (reference sequence). After removal of 3 bases from V and 5 bases from J, the junction contained 4 bases not matched to a gene. This CDR3 contains 14 residues. CDR3 coding DNA: TGTGCCAGCAGCTGGGACAGGGGGAGCAACGAGCAGTACTTC. Translation: CASSWDRGSNEQYF. The full variable domain, completed using reference TRBV5-4 and TRBJ2-7, is ETGVTQSPTHLIKTRGQQVTLRCSSQSGHNTVSWYQQALGQGPQFIFQYYREEENGRGNFPPRFSGLQFPNYSSELNVNALELDDSALYLCASSWDRGSNEQYFGPGTRLTVT.

This rearrangement joins TRBV4-1 to TRBJ2-1, with a weak D call TRBD2 (5 bases). Germline V CDR1 and CDR2: MGHRA, YSYEKL. CDR3 size: 16 residues. Trimming took off 5 bases at V and 3 bases at J, with 17 bases between the two ends. CDR3 in amino acids: CASSSPGKTDYNEQFF. For the CDR3, the DNA is TGCGCCAGCAGCTCCCCGGGGAAGACCGACTACAATGAGCAGTTCTTC.

The count of this clone is one. V usage is TRBV19 and J usage is TRBJ1-6; D is possibly TRBD1 (5 bases). The ends were cut back, 6 bases at V and 7 bases at J, with 10 bases in the middle. Germline lookup yields CDR1 LNHDA and CDR2 SQIVND (reference sequence). CDR3 size: 13 residues. CDR3 protein: CASSLQGNSPLHF. The DNA of the CDR3 is TGTGCCAGTAGCCTGCAGGGAAATTCACCCCTCCACTTT.

The CDR3: CASSALGGKPGGANVLTF. For the CDR3, the DNA is TGTGCCAGCAGTGCACTGGGGGGGAAACCGGGAGGGGCCAACGTCCTGACTTTC. The chain recombines TRBV27 with TRBJ2-6, with 7 bases fitting TRBD2. V gave up 5 bases and J gave up 4 bases; unmatched junction bases: 14. This CDR3 has 18 amino acids. Germline V gives CDR1 MNHEY, CDR2 SMNVEV (reference sequence).

The chain combines TRBV9 with TRBJ2-1; 14 nucleotides agree with TRBD2. The CDR3 runs to 15 residues. After removal of 7 bases from V and 7 bases from J, the junction contained 7 bases not matched to a gene. Per the germline V gene, CDR1 is SGDLS and CDR2 is YYNGEE. CDR3 region: CASSPTSGGANEQFF. For the CDR3, the DNA is TGTGCCAGCTCTCCGACTAGCGGGGGGGCGAATGAGCAGTTCTTC. The whole variable domain, remainder taken from reference TRBV9 and TRBJ2-1, is DSGVTQTPKHLITATGQRVTLRCSPRSGDLSVYWYQQSLDQGLQFLIQYYNGEERAKGNILERFSAQQFPDLHSELNLSSLELGDSALYFCASSPTSGGANEQFFGPGTRLTVL.

This sequence joins TRBV6-6 and TRBJ2-7, with TRBD1 matching 10 bases. The CDR3 is made up of 15 amino acids. The ends lost 2 bases at V and 6 bases at J; junction bases unmatched: 7. CDR1 and CDR2 (germline): MNHNY, SVGAGI (reference sequence). For the CDR3, the DNA is TGTGCCAGCAGTTACATGGGGACAGGGGTGCTCGAGCAGTACTTC. This gives the protein CASSYMGTGVLEQYF.

This clone was found a few times. The V and J genes are TRBV19 and TRBJ2-1; D not certain. The CDR3 covers 15 residues. Trimming left V 5 bases short and J 7 bases short, with 18 bases between. CDR1 and CDR2 from the germline V gene are LNHDA and SQIVND (reference sequence). The CDR3 DNA reads as TGTGCCAGTAGTCCAGCCAGGTGGCCTGTGAATGAGCAGTTCTTC. Protein product: CASSPARWPVNEQFF. Looking up the rest from reference TRBV19 and TRBJ2-1 gives the full variable domain: DGGITQSPKYLFRKEGQNVTLSCEQNLNHDAMYWYRQDPGQGLRLIYYSQIVNDFQKGDIAEGYSVSREKKESFPLTVTSAQKNPTAFYLCASSPARWPVNEQFFGPGTRLTVL.

The J gene is TRBJ2-1, the V gene TRBV5-1, with 7 bases matching TRBD2. This CDR3 comprises 15 residues. The germline gives CDR1 SGHRS, CDR2 YFSETQ. V shed 3 bases, J shed 4 bases, and the junction held 7 bases outside the gene matches. CDR3 sequence (DNA): TGCGCCAGCAGCTGGATCGGGGGGATTTACAATGAGCAGTTCTTC. As protein: CASSWIGGIYNEQFF.

On this clone: At one end, the junction sequence differs from germline, possibly due to a read error. The V and J genes are TRBV5-4 and TRBJ2-7; TRBD2 matches 8 bases. Germline V gene lookup returns CDR1 SGHNT and CDR2 YYREEE (reference sequence). This CDR3 has 17 amino acids. The CDR3 sequence is CASSLTLMREVPYEQYF. The CDR3, as DNA: TGCGCCAGCAGCCTTACCTTGATGCGGGAGGTACCCTATGAGCAGTACTTC.

J is TRBJ2-2 and V is TRBV4-2; perhaps TRBD2 as D (6 bases). Trimming took off 6 bases at V and 4 bases at J, with 18 bases between the two ends. Per the germline V gene, CDR1 is LGHNA and CDR2 is YNFKEQ. There are 16 residues in the CDR3. The CDR3 loop is CASSPAVGGVTGELFF. CDR3 sequence (DNA): TGTGCCAGCAGTCCCGCCGTCGGCGGGGTCACCGGGGAGCTGTTTTTT.

The rearrangement joins TRBV28 to TRBJ2-7, with TRBD1 as a possible D gene (5 bases). In germline, CDR1 is MDHEN, CDR2 SYDVKM. Trimming stripped 1 base from V and 0 bases from J, with 16 bases between. The CDR3 is made up of 17 amino acids. The DNA of the CDR3 is TGTGCCAGCAGTTTATCATCCAGGGCCAGGAGCTCCTACGAGCAGTACTTC. Its protein product is CASSLSSRARSSYEQYF. Together with reference TRBV28 and TRBJ2-7, the CDR3 gives the full variable domain: DVKVTQSSRYLVKRTGEKVFLECVQDMDHENMFWYRQDPGLGLRLIYFSYDVKMKEKGDIPEGYSVSREKKERFSLILESASTNQTSMYLCASSLSSRARSSYEQYFGPGTRLTVT.

CDR3 sequence: CASRTRTSGANEQFF. The CDR3 nucleotides are TGTGCCAGCAGGACTAGGACTAGCGGGGCCAATGAGCAGTTCTTC. The chain employs TRBV5-8 and TRBJ2-1; TRBD2 matches at 12 bases. Per germline, CDR1 SGHTS and CDR2 YDEGEE. CDR3 length equals 15 residues. V gave up 5 bases and J gave up 6 bases; unmatched junction bases: 6.